One sample yielded the 2 T cell receptor beta chains listed below, sequenced in a study of naive and memory T cell subsets. These receptors' antigens are unknown. Study-wide results and caveats: A few larger clonotypes appeared in naive repertoires, especially CD8, possibly memory cells re-expressing CD45RA.

An equimolar mix of two oligonucleotides served as the beta constant-region primer for TRBC1 and TRBC2. The ligated cDNA underwent four PCR rounds using SP2 and nested alpha and beta constant-region primers. TCRdb re-derived calls from the UMI-ligation and nested PCR reads in MiXCR, one entry per CDR3 protein. The sample includes under 150,000 distinct CDR3 sequences, approximately 18% of them seen just once. Material for sequencing was naive CD8+ T cells from blood. Receptor source: a human donor in good health.

This clonotype was seen more than once but under ten times. V is TRBV7-6 and J is TRBJ1-1; 7 bases line up with TRBD1. CDR1 and CDR2 (germline): SGHVS, FNYEAQ. The CDR3 spans 14 residues. Germline trimming cut 4 bases from V and 0 bases from J; bases unmatched to any gene: 2. CDR3 protein: CASSSGQMNTEAFF. In DNA, the CDR3 is TGTGCCAGCAGCTCGGGACAGATGAACACTGAAGCTTTCTTT.

The sample holds a few counts of this clonotype. This chain connects TRBV27 to TRBJ2-3; D is undetermined. The V gene lost 6 bases and the J gene lost 0 bases, with 7 bases spanning the gap. From germline, CDR1 is MNHEY and CDR2 SMNVEV (reference sequence). This CDR3 region has 13 residues. CDR3: CASRLGSTDTQYF. As DNA, the CDR3 is TGTGCCAGCAGGCTTGGCAGCACAGATACGCAGTATTTT.